This is a list of T cell receptor beta chains from one sample in a study of cytomegalovirus exposure and HLA in healthy donors. Profiled with immunoSEQ multiplex PCR; TCRdb holds only in-frame clones, not every one. The sample has 80,000 or so clones, roughly 80% seen once. Sequenced input: PBMCs. Receptor source: a middle-aged man in good health and CMV-seronegative. CDR3s leave out the opening cysteine and the closing phenylalanine or tryptophan.

V	J	CDR3
TRBV4-3	TRBJ2-1	ASSQESGGAYNEQF
TRBV7-2	TRBJ2-5	ASSWGTPKETQY
TRBV7-3	TRBJ2-7	ASSPSGSRGEQY
TRBV19	TRBJ2-1	ASSIKHEQF
TRBV5-4	TRBJ2-7	ASRTSGSRGSYEQY
TRBV27	TRBJ2-2	ASSFGARGLF
TRBV27	TRBJ2-1	ASSLMGLAGYNEQF
TRBV11-2	TRBJ1-1	ASSLGGEDTEAF
TRBV7-8	TRBJ1-5	ASSLQGAGNQPQH
TRBV7-8	.	ASSFRQGPFYEQY
TRBV9	TRBJ1-2	ASSAGRTGFST
TRBV2	TRBJ2-1	ASSESSGRYNEQF
TRBV15	TRBJ1-5	ATSVGGTSNQPQH
TRBV7-2	TRBJ2-7	ASSADRGQYEQY
TRBV7-9	TRBJ2-3	ASSDGGTSTDTQY
TRBV27	TRBJ1-5	ASSALGGRGNQPQH
TRBV18	TRBJ2-7	ASSTSGSYEQY
TRBV7-9	TRBJ2-2	ASSLTASGPGELF
TRBV7-9	TRBJ1-1	ASSFKGRVDTEAF
TRBV6-5	TRBJ1-4	ASSSTSGTGSEKLF
TRBV5-1	TRBJ2-2	ASSSSGRADTGELF
TRBV28	TRBJ2-5	ASSPAAGRQTQY
TRBV27	TRBJ2-7	ASSLLYEQY
TRBV21-1	TRBJ1-5	ASTWTASNQPQH
TRBV12-5	TRBJ1-1	ASGADGDTEAF
TRBV25-1	TRBJ2-7	ASKESGSRSYEQY
TRBV27	TRBJ2-1	ASSWAKGSSFYNEQF
TRBV7-3	TRBJ2-3	ASSLNEGDTQY
TRBV2	TRBJ2-7	ASSFGTGWDPYEQY
TRBV4-3	TRBJ2-1	ASSQESSGTGGYNEQF
TRBV6-5	TRBJ2-7	ASSYGTGAVSYEQY
TRBV5-6	TRBJ2-7	ASSVGQVHSYEQY
TRBV18	TRBJ2-3	ASQGADTQY
TRBV6-6	.	ASRTGTSGYEQY
TRBV2	TRBJ1-1	ASRRTENTEAF
TRBV28	TRBJ1-3	ATRQVSGNTIY
TRBV7-9	TRBJ2-7	ASSFLAGGGDEQY
TRBV6-5	TRBJ1-6	ASSYSPRSYNSPLH
TRBV11-3	TRBJ2-3	ASSLETLDTQY
TRBV9	TRBJ2-2	ASSVEGLALTGELF
TRBV30	TRBJ1-2	AWREQGIRHYGYT
TRBV7-9	TRBJ1-3	ASSFAQISGNTIY
TRBV7-2	TRBJ2-7	ASSQNRDSNSYEQY
TRBV7-2	TRBJ1-2	ASSVYSGTGITGYT
TRBV7-7	TRBJ2-5	ASSSLRGGQETQY
TRBV7-9	TRBJ2-7	ASSLGQGAWYEQY
TRBV4-1	TRBJ1-1	ASRGQGEPFEAF
TRBV5-4	TRBJ2-5	ASSSTRGIQETQY
TRBV28	TRBJ2-5	ASSLRGTSGIQRAQY
TRBV25-1	TRBJ1-1	ASSMGGRGTEAF
TRBV7-9	TRBJ2-1	ASSLARGNEQF
TRBV6-4	TRBJ2-1	ASSDSPASYNEQF
TRBV5-1	TRBJ1-5	ASSYGGNINQPQH
TRBV11-2	TRBJ2-7	ASSSPGQGTLYEQY